The rows below give T cell receptor beta chains drawn from one sample of a study of blood T cell repertoires in COVID-19. The repertoire was sequenced with immunoSEQ multiplex PCR; TCRdb's copy has only in-frame clones and lacks some. This sample has around 70,000 clones, with roughly 84% found just once. Sequencing was done on a sample of peripheral blood. These TCRs come from a man aged 50 to 59 with active COVID-19. The CDR3 runs from the conserved cysteine through the conserved F or W. A D gene is named only where the DNA matches it firmly. Not every row has a clone size; where given, it reads once, few, many or a size class.

d_gene	j_gene	v_gene	abundance	CDR3nt	CDR3aa
TRBD2	TRBJ2-2	TRBV27	-	TGTGCCAGCGGACCGGGACTAGCGGCCGGGGAGCTGTTTTTT	CASGPGLAAGELFF
TRBD2	TRBJ2-3	TRBV4-3	-	TGCGCCAGCAGCCAAGCCCAAGCGGGGGGCTACACAGATACGCAGTATTTT	CASSQAQAGGYTDTQYF
TRBD1	TRBJ1-2	TRBV19	-	TGTGCCAGTACTCTCGGACAGGGTCCTAACTATGGCTACACCTTC	CASTLGQGPNYGYTF
TRBD2	TRBJ2-1	TRBV3-1/TRBV3-2	once	TGTGCCAGCAGCCAACCCGGGCGGGGGGACTCAAGGTTCTTC	CASSQPGRGDSRFF
TRBD2	TRBJ2-3	TRBV5-1	-	TGCGCCAGCAGCTTGGGTACACTAGCGGGCACAGATACGCAGTATTTT	CASSLGTLAGTDTQYF
TRBD1	TRBJ1-1	TRBV28	-	TGTGCCAGCAGCCGAGGGGGCAGGGATGCTTTCTTT	CASSRGGRDAFF
-	TRBJ2-1	TRBV6-5	-	TGTGCCAGTACTACGACCCCTAGCTCCTACAATGAGCAGTTCTTC	CASTTTPSSYNEQFF
TRBD2	TRBJ2-7	TRBV29-1	-	TGCAGCGTTGTTAGGCTAGCGGGCTACGAGCAGTACTTC	CSVVRLAGYEQYF
TRBD2	TRBJ2-3	TRBV5-6	once	TGTGCCAGCGGCCGAGCGGGGGGTAGCACAGATACGCAGTATTTT	CASGRAGGSTDTQYF
TRBD1	TRBJ2-3	TRBV28	-	TGTGCCAGCAGCGAAGGGGGACAGGGCGGCACAGATACGCAGTATTTT	CASSEGGQGGTDTQYF
-	TRBJ2-1	TRBV30	-	TGTGCCTGGAGTGTCTCGGAGCAGTTCTTC	CAWSVSEQFF
-	TRBJ1-2	TRBV4-2	-	TGTGCCAGCAGCCAAGATTTAACAGGTAATAACTATGGCTACACCTTC	CASSQDLTGNNYGYTF
TRBD1	TRBJ1-4	TRBV4-1	-	TGCGCCAGCAGCCGAGGACAGGGCCCAACTAATGAAAAACTGTTTTTT	CASSRGQGPTNEKLFF
-	TRBJ2-3	TRBV28	-	TGTGCCAGCAAGGTGACAGTCACAGATACGCAGTATTTT	CASKVTVTDTQYF
TRBD1	TRBJ1-2	TRBV6-6	-	TGTGCCAGCAGTTACGCACCAGGGGGCGACTATGGCTACACCTTC	CASSYAPGGDYGYTF
TRBD1	TRBJ1-1	TRBV3-1/TRBV3-2	-	TGTGCCAGCAGCCAAGATAACAGGGGTGTAAACACTGAAGCTTTCTTT	CASSQDNRGVNTEAFF